This TCR beta chain was sequenced during a study of shared clonotypes between healthy human individuals. Study conclusions and caveats: Generally, naive subsets (rather than memory subsets) showed larger estimated richness.

Selected positively for CCR7 and CD45RO-negative, naive CD8 cells excluded terminally differentiated effector memory CD45RA+ cells. Worth noting for this clone: Its antigen is unknown.

Germline loops: CDR1 SGHRS, CDR2 YFSETQ. The CDR3 spans 17 residues. V gave up 5 bases and J gave up 4 bases; unmatched junction bases: 16. TCRdb's table, derived via immunoSEQ multiplex PCR, lists solely in-frame clones and lacks some. The table lists about 2 million clones, about 95% of them singletons. V usage is TRBV5-1 and J usage is TRBJ1-2; 8 positions match TRBD1. The receptor was derived from a man between 18 and 35 years old in good health. The sample was naive CD8+ T cells sorted from blood. The DNA for the CDR3 is TGCGCCAGCAGAGACGGACAGGGCCCCTCCTGGGGCTATGGCTACACCTTC. Encoded protein: CASRDGQGPSWGYGYTF. Full variable domain (outside the CDR3, taken from reference TRBV5-1 and TRBJ1-2): KAGVTQTPRYLIKTRGQQVTLSCSPISGHRSVSWYQQTPGQGLQFLFEYFSETQRNKGNFPGRFSGRQFSNSRSEMNVSTLELGDSALYLCASRDGQGPSWGYGYTFGSGTRLTVV.